One and the same sample provided the 20 T cell receptor beta chains below, sequenced in a study of technical replicates of blood from a handful of donors. Profiled with immunoSEQ multiplex PCR; TCRdb holds only in-frame clones, not every one. In the table there are 60,000 to 85,000 clones, approximately 97% of which are singletons. Sequencing used T cells isolated from PBMCs. The receptors originated from a human donor in good health.

This clone has only one observation. This chain links TRBV6-4 with TRBJ1-6; tentative D call: TRBD1 (5 bases). The germline gives CDR1 MRHNA, CDR2 SNTAGT. The CDR3 spans 12 residues. The ends were cut back, 9 bases at V and 10 bases at J, with 13 bases in the middle. Here the CDR3 DNA reads TGTGCCAGGCAGACAGCTGGGTCACCCCTCCACTTT. It translates to CARQTAGSPLHF.

This clone has only one observation. The rearrangement joins TRBV2 to TRBJ2-3; a possible D gene is TRBD1 (6 bases). Trimming took off 3 bases at V and 0 bases at J, with 10 bases between the two ends. The CDR3 spans 15 residues. Per germline, CDR1 SNHLY and CDR2 FYNNEI. The DNA of the CDR3 is TGTGCCAGCAGTGACGACAGGTTCAGCACAGATACGCAGTATTTT. This codes for CASSDDRFSTDTQYF.

V usage is TRBV11-3 and J usage is TRBJ2-5; D unresolved. The CDR3 contains 14 residues. Trimming cost V 2 bases and J 9 bases, with 16 bases left between them. From germline, CDR1 is SGHNT and CDR2 YENEEA. The CDR3 nucleotides are TGTGCCAGCAGCTTAACTTCAAGTACCGTACCCCAGTACTTC. It is translated as CASSLTSSTVPQYF.

The V call is TRBV29-1, the J call TRBJ2-7, with 7 bases matching TRBD1. Germline trimming cut 1 base from V and 0 bases from J; bases unmatched to any gene: 3. This CDR3 is 14 amino acids long. Germline CDR1 SQVTM, CDR2 ANQGSEA. CDR3 in amino acids: CSVEGGTVSYEQYF. CDR3 nucleotides: TGCAGCGTTGAAGGGGGGACAGTCTCCTACGAGCAGTACTTC.

The chain joins TRBV7-8 to TRBJ2-3; 9 bases match TRBD1. Germline-derived CDR1 and CDR2 are SGHVS and FQNEAQ. V shed 4 bases, J shed 5 bases, and the junction held 10 bases outside the gene matches. The CDR3 extends over 16 amino acids. CDR3 amino acids: CASSSGQGVLGDTQYF. In DNA, the CDR3 is TGTGCCAGCAGCTCGGGACAGGGAGTTCTTGGAGATACGCAGTATTTT.

This chain uses TRBV6-5 with TRBJ2-5; perhaps TRBD1 as D (5 bases). The germline V and J ends were trimmed by 2 bases and 5 bases, with 6 bases remaining between them. CDR1 and CDR2 from the germline V gene are MNHEY and SVGAGI. The CDR3 sequence is 12 residues long. This chain's CDR3 is CASSYPGETQYF. The CDR3 region has the DNA TGTGCCAGCAGTTACCCAGGGGAGACCCAGTACTTC.

The chain has TRBV9 and TRBJ1-1; 8 positions agree with TRBD1. This CDR3 comprises 16 residues. The germline gives CDR1 SGDLS, CDR2 YYNGEE. The V and J ends lost 3 bases and 2 bases, in that order; junction bases with no gene match: 9. DNA for the CDR3: TGTGCCAGCAGCGGGAGGACAGGGTCCAGAAACACTGAAGCTTTCTTT. Translated, it gives CASSGRTGSRNTEAFF.

The chain couples TRBV7-9 to TRBJ1-1; D may be TRBD1 (5 bases). Germline loops: CDR1 SEHNR, CDR2 FQNEAQ (reference sequence). With 10 bases removed from V and 3 bases from J, the gap between germline ends came to 15 bases. There are 13 residues in the CDR3. CDR3 DNA sequence: TGTGCCACCCCCCGAGGGGAGGACACTGAAGCTTTCTTT. Its translation: CATPRGEDTEAFF.

V gene TRBV28 combines with J gene TRBJ2-1, with D possibly being TRBD1 (5 bases). With 11 bases removed from V and 5 bases from J, the gap between germline ends came to 19 bases. Germline V CDR1 and CDR2: MDHEN, SYDVKM. The CDR3 runs 14 residues. The CDR3 sequence: CAARLTQGDNEQFF. CDR3 DNA: TGTGCCGCCCGTTTAACCCAAGGGGACAATGAGCAGTTCTTC.

This chain links TRBV6-1 with TRBJ1-2; a possible D gene is TRBD1 (5 bases). V gave up 6 bases and J gave up 6 bases, with 20 bases separating them. CDR1 is MNHNS, CDR2 SASEGT, per germline. The CDR3 contains 15 residues. In nucleotides, the CDR3 is TGTGCCAGCAGCCGTATCCTCAGGGATTTGGATGGCTACACCTTC. Translated, it gives CASSRILRDLDGYTF.

The rearrangement joins TRBV5-1 to TRBJ2-7; 9 bases are shared with TRBD2. Trimming cost V 3 bases and J 0 bases; bases outside gene matches: 4. CDR3 length: 15 residues. CDR1 and CDR2 from the germline V gene are SGHRS and YFSETQ. The CDR3 DNA is TGCGCCAGCAGCTCGAGTAGCGGGAGCTCCTACGAGCAGTACTTC. It translates to CASSSSSGSSYEQYF.

The V gene is TRBV6-4, the J gene TRBJ2-7, with D possibly being TRBD2 (7 bases). The CDR3 loop spans 14 amino acids. Germline V lookup: CDR1 MRHNA, CDR2 SNTAGT. Trimming left V 6 bases short and J 5 bases short, with 17 bases between. Written as DNA, the CDR3 is TGTGCCAGCAGCCAATTTGGGGGGGCGGACGAGCAGTACTTC. It encodes CASSQFGGADEQYF.

The chain carries TRBV6-5 and TRBJ1-2, with D perhaps TRBD1 (5 bases). V was trimmed by 8 bases and J by 4 bases, leaving 8 bases between them. There are 11 residues in the CDR3. Per germline, CDR1 MNHEY and CDR2 SVGAGI. The CDR3 loop is CASQGGYGYTF. CDR3 coding DNA: TGTGCCAGCCAGGGAGGCTATGGCTACACCTTC.

The chain combines TRBV13 with TRBJ1-1; D might be TRBD1 (6 bases). This CDR3 is 14 amino acids long. Trimming removed 5 bases from V and 0 bases from J, with 10 bases in between. CDR1 is PRHDT, CDR2 FYEKMQ, per germline (reference sequence). The CDR3 is CASSVGQLNTEAFF. The CDR3 bases are TGTGCCAGCAGCGTTGGACAGTTGAACACTGAAGCTTTCTTT.

The chain recombines TRBV6-5 with TRBJ1-6, with D possibly being TRBD1 (6 bases). V was shortened by 4 bases and J by 7 bases, with 17 bases between the two germline ends. Germline V gives CDR1 MNHEY, CDR2 SVGAGI. The CDR3 length is 16 residues. The CDR3, as DNA: TGTGCCAGCAGTTCCAAAACCAGGGGTTGGAATTCACCCCTCCACTTT. Translation: CASSSKTRGWNSPLHF.

The chain is built from TRBV5-1 and TRBJ2-7, with D possibly being TRBD2 (6 bases). Trimming took off 1 base at V and 3 bases at J, with 17 bases between the two ends. Germline V gives CDR1 SGHRS, CDR2 YFSETQ. The CDR3 is made up of 16 amino acids. Here the CDR3 reads CASSLRHGTRGYEQYF. The DNA of the CDR3 is TGCGCCAGCAGCTTGCGGCACGGGACTCGTGGCTACGAGCAGTACTTC.

The chain is built from TRBV10-1 and TRBJ2-7, with TRBD2 matching 10 bases. CDR3 size: 14 residues. J lost 7 bases, V lost 4 bases, and 7 bases had no gene match. Germline V lookup: CDR1 WNHNN, CDR2 SYGVQD (reference sequence). The CDR3 spells CASSARTSGGEQYF. CDR3 in DNA: TGCGCCAGCAGTGCTAGGACTAGCGGCGGGGAGCAGTACTTC.

This clone has only one observation. The chain is built from TRBV27 and TRBJ2-3; the D gene is possibly TRBD2 (6 bases). The CDR3 consists of 13 residues. CDR1 is MNHEY and CDR2 is SMNVEV in the germline V gene (reference sequence). Trimming removed 8 bases at V and 3 bases at J, with 12 bases between. The CDR3 DNA sequence: TGTGCCAGCGGGGTAGCGGTTACAGATACGCAGTATTTT. Translation: CASGVAVTDTQYF.

This clone was detected only once. The V gene is TRBV6-4, the J gene TRBJ2-3, with TRBD2 matching 7 bases. The V gene end was trimmed by 2 bases and the J gene end by 8 bases; junction bases not matched to a gene: 4. Germline-derived CDR1 and CDR2 are MRHNA and SNTAGT. The CDR3 runs 13 residues. This chain's CDR3 is CASSDRGSGTQYF. Written as DNA, the CDR3 is TGTGCCAGCAGTGACCGCGGGAGTGGTACGCAGTATTTT.

The gene calls are TRBV19 and TRBJ2-1, with 10 bases matching TRBD1. J lost 3 bases, V lost 7 bases, and 9 bases had no gene match. The CDR3 has 16 residues. Per the germline V gene, CDR1 is LNHDA and CDR2 is SQIVND (reference sequence). CDR3 loop: CASTKGQGPFYNEQFF. CDR3 DNA sequence: TGTGCCAGTACCAAGGGACAGGGGCCCTTCTACAATGAGCAGTTCTTC.